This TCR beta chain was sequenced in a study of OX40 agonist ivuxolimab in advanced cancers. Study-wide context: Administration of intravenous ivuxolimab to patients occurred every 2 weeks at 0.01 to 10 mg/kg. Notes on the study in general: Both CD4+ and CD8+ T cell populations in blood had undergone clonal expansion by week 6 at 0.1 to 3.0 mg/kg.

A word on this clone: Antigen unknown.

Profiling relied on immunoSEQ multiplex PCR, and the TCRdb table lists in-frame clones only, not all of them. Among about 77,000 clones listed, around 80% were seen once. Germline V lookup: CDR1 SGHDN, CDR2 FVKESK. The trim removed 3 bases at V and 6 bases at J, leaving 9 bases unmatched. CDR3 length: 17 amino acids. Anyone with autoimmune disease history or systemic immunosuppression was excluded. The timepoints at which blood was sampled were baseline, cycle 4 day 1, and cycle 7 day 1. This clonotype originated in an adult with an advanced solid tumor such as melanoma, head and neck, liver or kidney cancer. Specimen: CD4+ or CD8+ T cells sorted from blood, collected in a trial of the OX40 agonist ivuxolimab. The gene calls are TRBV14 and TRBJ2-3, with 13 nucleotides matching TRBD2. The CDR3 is CASSHLGLAGRQDTQYF. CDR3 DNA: TGTGCCAGCAGCCACCTGGGACTAGCGGGACGCCAGGATACGCAGTATTTT.